The 10 T cell receptor beta chains below were found in one sample sequenced in a study of blood T cell repertoires in COVID-19. Libraries were prepared by immunoSEQ multiplex PCR; TCRdb keeps only in-frame clonotypes and omits some of them. The sample holds around 300,000 clones, 88% seen once. Sequenced sample: PBMCs or T cells enriched from blood (not recorded which). These receptors originate from a woman in her 50s who had recovered from COVID-19.

The chain recombines TRBV18 with TRBJ2-5; 9 bases fit TRBD2. The CDR3 length is 17 residues. Germline lookup yields CDR1 KGHSH and CDR2 LQKENI. V dropped 2 bases and J dropped 1; count of bases not matched to a gene: 8. The DNA of the CDR3 is TGTGCCAGCTCACCATCGCATACTAGCGGGCCCCAAGAGACCCAGTACTTC. This codes for CASSPSHTSGPQETQYF.

V is TRBV28 and J is TRBJ1-1; a weak D match, TRBD1 (6 bases). Per the germline V gene, CDR1 is MDHEN and CDR2 is SYDVKM. This CDR3 contains 14 residues. V was shortened by 6 bases and J by 3 bases, with 14 bases between the two germline ends. CDR3 nucleotides: TGTGCCAGCAGCTTCGACAGGTCCTACACTGAAGCTTTCTTT. Protein: CASSFDRSYTEAFF.

The rearrangement uses TRBV15 and TRBJ2-3; possible D gene TRBD2, 6 bases. This CDR3 region has 16 residues. Germline V CDR1 and CDR2: LNHNV, YYDKDF (reference sequence). Trimming left V 2 bases short and J 2 bases short, with 14 bases between. The CDR3 sequence: CATSRRDFPATDTQYF. The CDR3 DNA reads TGTGCCACCAGCAGAAGGGACTTCCCAGCCACAGATACGCAGTATTTT.

The V and J genes are TRBV9 and TRBJ1-5; D gene unclear. CDR3 size: 14 residues. Germline V gene sequence: CDR1 SGDLS, CDR2 YYNGEE. V was cut by 3 bases and J by 0 bases, with 7 bases left in between. CDR3 nucleotide sequence: TGTGCCAGCAGCGACACAAATAGCAATCAGCCCCAGCATTTT. Protein product: CASSDTNSNQPQHF.

The rearrangement joins TRBV27 to TRBJ1-3, with D unresolved. This CDR3 is 15 amino acids long. Germline CDR1 is MNHEY and CDR2 is SMNVEV (reference sequence). Trimming took off 6 bases at V and 0 bases at J, with 12 bases between the two ends. The CDR3 DNA reads as TGTGCCAGCAGCCTGTCACCAGACTCTGGAAACACCATATATTTT. Translation gives CASSLSPDSGNTIYF.

The chain links TRBV28 to TRBJ1-5; 11 bases match TRBD1. CDR3 size: 16 residues. The germline CDR1 and CDR2 sequences are MDHEN and SYDVKM. Trimming cost V 6 bases and J 0 bases; bases outside gene matches: 4. In DNA form, the CDR3 reads TGTGCCAGCAGCTGGACAGGGGGCTATAGCAATCAGCCCCAGCATTTT. Translated, it gives CASSWTGGYSNQPQHF.

This chain connects TRBV10-1 to TRBJ1-2; D might be TRBD1 (6 bases). Germline loops: CDR1 WNHNN, CDR2 SYGVQD (reference sequence). The V end lost 0 bases, the J end lost 3 bases, and 14 bases lay between the germline ends. The CDR3 consists of 16 residues. The CDR3 DNA is TGCGCCAGCAGTGAGTCAATCTTGGACAGTTACTATGGCTACACCTTC. As protein: CASSESILDSYYGYTF.

The chain couples TRBV27 to TRBJ1-5; D uncertain. Germline CDR1 and CDR2: MNHEY and SMNVEV (reference sequence). The ends were cut back, 0 bases at V and 7 bases at J, with 7 bases in the middle. CDR3 length equals 13 residues. The CDR3 DNA sequence: TGTGCCAGCAGTTTATCGATCCGGCAGCCCCAGCATTTT. This encodes CASSLSIRQPQHF.

This sequence joins TRBV7-2 and TRBJ2-7, with D possibly being TRBD1 (5 bases). This CDR3 has 15 amino acids. Trimming took 7 bases from V and 2 from J, leaving 18 bases between them. CDR1 and CDR2 from the germline V gene are SGHTA and FQGNSA. The chain's CDR3 is CASTHRAQGTYEQYF. In DNA, the CDR3 is TGTGCCAGCACCCACCGGGCGCAGGGTACCTACGAGCAGTACTTC.

The genes are TRBV28 and TRBJ1-2; D not certain. Trimming took off 3 bases at V and 5 bases at J, with 10 bases between the two ends. Germline V CDR1 and CDR2: MDHEN, SYDVKM. This CDR3 spans 13 amino acids. DNA for the CDR3: TGTGCCAGCAGTTTCCCAGCCGGGTATGGCTACACCTTC. This translates into CASSFPAGYGYTF.